These 10 T cell receptor beta chains were sequenced from one sample in a study of blood T cell repertoires in COVID-19. The assay was immunoSEQ multiplex PCR, and TCRdb's table has in-frame clones only and misses some. The table lists 95,000 to 110,000 clones, around 88% of them singletons. The sequenced material came from peripheral blood. These TCRs come from a human donor in a cohort sampled during active COVID-19.

In its sample, this clone was seen a few times. This sequence joins TRBV3-1 (or the pseudogene TRBV3-2) and TRBJ1-1; maybe TRBD1 (5 bases). V was cut by 2 bases and J by 3 bases, with 10 bases left in between. The CDR3 has 14 amino acids. Germline V gives CDR1 LGHDT, CDR2 YNNKEL (reference sequence). The CDR3 loop is CASSQPGSYTEAFF. The DNA for the CDR3 is TGTGCCAGCAGCCAACCAGGGTCATACACTGAAGCTTTCTTT.

The chain employs TRBV9 and TRBJ2-5, with 10 bases that match TRBD1. The junction had 1 base not matched to a gene; V was cut back by 4 bases and J by 1 base. CDR3 size: 14 residues. Germline V gene lookup returns CDR1 SGDLS and CDR2 YYNGEE. This CDR3 reads CASSWTGGQETQYF. In DNA form, the CDR3 reads TGTGCCAGCAGCTGGACAGGGGGCCAAGAGACCCAGTACTTC.

V is TRBV25-1 and J is TRBJ2-3, with TRBD2 matching 9 bases. CDR3 length: 15 amino acids. After removal of 6 bases from V and 0 bases from J, the junction contained 4 bases not matched to a gene. Germline CDR1 and CDR2: MGHDK and SYGVNS. CDR3 sequence (DNA): TGTGCCAGCAGCAAGCTAGCGGGGAGCACAGATACGCAGTATTTT. Amino acids: CASSKLAGSTDTQYF.

This sequence joins TRBV15 and TRBJ1-5; 9 positions match TRBD1. V lost 2 bases and J lost 9; bases outside the gene matches: 14. Looked up from germline, CDR1 is LNHNV and CDR2 is YYDKDF (reference sequence). The CDR3 covers 17 residues. CDR3 amino acids: CATSRSFYRGRRGPQHF. In DNA, the CDR3 is TGTGCCACCAGCAGATCCTTCTACAGGGGGCGCCGCGGGCCCCAGCATTTT.

The chain joins TRBV7-9 to TRBJ1-2; tentative D call: TRBD1 (6 bases). The CDR3 length is 15 residues. Germline V lookup: CDR1 SEHNR, CDR2 FQNEAQ (reference sequence). V was cut by 7 bases and J by 3 bases, with 18 bases left in between. In nucleotides, the CDR3 is TGTGCCAGCACCCTGGGGGCAGGAGGTCACTATGGCTACACCTTC. Amino acids: CASTLGAGGHYGYTF.

The rearrangement links TRBV4-3 to TRBJ2-1, with TRBD2 identical over 8 bases. With 0 bases clipped from V and 4 bases from J, the junction kept 8 bases outside the gene matches. Germline CDR1 reads LGHNA; CDR2 reads YSLEER. This CDR3 region has 17 residues. CDR3 in amino acids: CASSQEHSGAPYNEQFF. In DNA form, the CDR3 reads TGCGCCAGCAGCCAAGAACATAGCGGGGCACCTTACAATGAGCAGTTCTTC.

The rearrangement joins TRBV9 to TRBJ2-7; 10 bases agree with TRBD2. CDR1 SGDLS and CDR2 YYNGEE come from the germline V gene. The V gene end was trimmed by 7 bases and the J gene end by 5 bases; junction bases not matched to a gene: 6. The CDR3 is 13 residues long. The CDR3 is CASGSGRADEQYF. The DNA of the CDR3 is TGTGCCAGCGGAAGCGGGAGGGCCGACGAGCAGTACTTC.

The chain employs TRBV5-1 and TRBJ2-1, with TRBD2 identical over 11 bases. Germline V gene sequence: CDR1 SGHRS, CDR2 YFSETQ. The CDR3 has 15 amino acids. With 4 bases clipped from V and 5 bases from J, the junction kept 5 bases outside the gene matches. The CDR3 protein is CASSVTSGTHNEQFF. The CDR3 nucleotides read TGCGCCAGCAGCGTGACTAGCGGGACCCACAATGAGCAGTTCTTC.

This chain joins TRBV9 and TRBJ1-1; the D is unclear. V lost 0 bases and J 3 bases, leaving 12 bases between the germline ends. The CDR3 is made up of 15 amino acids. Germline V CDR1 and CDR2: SGDLS, YYNGEE. DNA for the CDR3: TGTGCCAGCAGCGTAGAGAAAGGCGACTACACTGAAGCTTTCTTT. It encodes CASSVEKGDYTEAFF. Full variable domain (remainder filled in from reference TRBV9 and TRBJ1-1): DSGVTQTPKHLITATGQRVTLRCSPRSGDLSVYWYQQSLDQGLQFLIQYYNGEERAKGNILERFSAQQFPDLHSELNLSSLELGDSALYFCASSVEKGDYTEAFFGQGTRLTVV.

The genes are TRBV7-2 and TRBJ1-5; D is perhaps TRBD1 (6 bases). CDR1 SGHTA and CDR2 FQGNSA come from the germline V gene. V gave up 3 bases and J gave up 2 bases, with 14 bases separating them. The CDR3 is made up of 16 amino acids. CDR3 DNA sequence: TGTGCCAGCAGCTTGGGAAGCGGGGGCGGCAATCAGCCCCAGCATTTT. Protein product: CASSLGSGGGNQPQHF.